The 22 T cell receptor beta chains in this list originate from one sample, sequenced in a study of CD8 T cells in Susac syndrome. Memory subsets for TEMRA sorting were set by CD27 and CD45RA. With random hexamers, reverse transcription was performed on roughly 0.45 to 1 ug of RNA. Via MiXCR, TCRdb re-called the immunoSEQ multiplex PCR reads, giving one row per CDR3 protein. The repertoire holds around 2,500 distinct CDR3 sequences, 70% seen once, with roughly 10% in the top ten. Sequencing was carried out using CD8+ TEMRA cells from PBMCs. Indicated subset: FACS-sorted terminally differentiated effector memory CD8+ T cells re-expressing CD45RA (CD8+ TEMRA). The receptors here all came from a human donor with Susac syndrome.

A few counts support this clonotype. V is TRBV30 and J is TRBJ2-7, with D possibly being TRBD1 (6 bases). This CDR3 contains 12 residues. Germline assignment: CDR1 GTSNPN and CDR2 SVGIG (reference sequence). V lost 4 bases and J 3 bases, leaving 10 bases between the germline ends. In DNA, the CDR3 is TGTGCCTGGAAAGCAGGGGTCTACGAGCAGTACTTC. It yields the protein CAWKAGVYEQYF. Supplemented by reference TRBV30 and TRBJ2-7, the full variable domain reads SQTIHQWPATLVQPVGSPLSLECTVEGTSNPNLYWYRQAAGRGLQLLFYSVGIGQISSEVPQNLSASRPQDRQFILSSKKLLLSDSGFYLCAWKAGVYEQYFGPGTRLTVT.

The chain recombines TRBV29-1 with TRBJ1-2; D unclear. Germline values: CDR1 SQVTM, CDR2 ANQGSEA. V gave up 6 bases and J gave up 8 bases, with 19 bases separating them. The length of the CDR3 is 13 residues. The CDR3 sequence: CSVDGTVRGGYTF. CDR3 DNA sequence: TGCAGCGTCGACGGAACGGTTCGTGGCGGCTACACCTTC.

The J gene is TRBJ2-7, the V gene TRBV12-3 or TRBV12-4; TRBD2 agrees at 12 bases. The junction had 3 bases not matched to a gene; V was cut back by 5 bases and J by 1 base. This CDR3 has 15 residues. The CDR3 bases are TGTGCCAGCAGTCTTACTAGCGGGGGGTCCTACGAGCAGTACTTC. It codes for CASSLTSGGSYEQYF.

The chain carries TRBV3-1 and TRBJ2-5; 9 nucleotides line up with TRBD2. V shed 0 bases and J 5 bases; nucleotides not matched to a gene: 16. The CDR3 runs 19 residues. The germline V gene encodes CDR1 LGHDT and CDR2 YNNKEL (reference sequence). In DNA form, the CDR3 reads TGTGCCAGCAGCCAAGATCGAAGGGCGGGGGGGCTCAATGCCGAGACCCAGTACTTC. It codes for CASSQDRRAGGLNAETQYF.

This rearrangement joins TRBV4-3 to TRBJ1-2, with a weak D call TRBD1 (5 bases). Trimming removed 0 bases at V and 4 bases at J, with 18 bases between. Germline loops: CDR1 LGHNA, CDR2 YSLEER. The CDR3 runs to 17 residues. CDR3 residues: CASSQENGREKSYGYTF. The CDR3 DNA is TGCGCCAGCAGCCAAGAGAATGGCAGGGAGAAAAGCTATGGCTACACCTTC.

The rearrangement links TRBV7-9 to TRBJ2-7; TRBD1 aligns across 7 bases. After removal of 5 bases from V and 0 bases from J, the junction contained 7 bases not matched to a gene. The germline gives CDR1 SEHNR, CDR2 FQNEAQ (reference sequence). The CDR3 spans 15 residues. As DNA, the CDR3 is TGTGCCAGCAGCCGACACAGGGGTGGCTCCTACGAGCAGTACTTC. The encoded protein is CASSRHRGGSYEQYF.

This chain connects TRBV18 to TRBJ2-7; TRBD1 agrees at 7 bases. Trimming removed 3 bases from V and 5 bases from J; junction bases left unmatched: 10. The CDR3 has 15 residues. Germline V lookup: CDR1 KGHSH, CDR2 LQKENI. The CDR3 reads CASSPPGTEVNEQYF. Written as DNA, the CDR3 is TGTGCCAGCTCACCGCCTGGGACAGAGGTCAACGAGCAGTACTTC.

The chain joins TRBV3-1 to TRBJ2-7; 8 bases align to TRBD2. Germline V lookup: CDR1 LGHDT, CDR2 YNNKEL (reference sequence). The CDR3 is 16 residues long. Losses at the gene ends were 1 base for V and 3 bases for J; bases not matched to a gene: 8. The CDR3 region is CASSQGWRGALYEQYF. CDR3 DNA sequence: TGTGCCAGCAGCCAAGGATGGCGGGGGGCCCTCTACGAGCAGTACTTC.

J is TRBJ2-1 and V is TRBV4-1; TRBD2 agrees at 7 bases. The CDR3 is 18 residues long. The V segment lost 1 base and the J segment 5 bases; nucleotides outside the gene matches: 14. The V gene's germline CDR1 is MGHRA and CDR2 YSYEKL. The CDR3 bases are TGCGCCAGCAGCCAAGTGATTTATCGACTAGCCCTCGACAATGAGCAGTTCTTC. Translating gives CASSQVIYRLALDNEQFF.

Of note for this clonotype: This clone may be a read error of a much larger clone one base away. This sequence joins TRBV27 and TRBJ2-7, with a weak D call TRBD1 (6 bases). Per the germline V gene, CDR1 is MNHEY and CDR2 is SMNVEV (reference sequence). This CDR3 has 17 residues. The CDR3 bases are TGTGCCAGCCGTTTAGCGACCCGACAGGCCCTCTCCTACGAGCAGTACTTC. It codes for CASRLATRQALSYEQYF.

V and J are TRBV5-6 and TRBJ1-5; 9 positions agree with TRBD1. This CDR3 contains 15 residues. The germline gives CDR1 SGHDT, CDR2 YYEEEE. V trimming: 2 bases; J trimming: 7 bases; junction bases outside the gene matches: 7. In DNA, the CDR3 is TGTGCCAGCAGCTTAGGGACAGGGACAGGGCAGCCCCAGCATTTT. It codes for CASSLGTGTGQPQHF.

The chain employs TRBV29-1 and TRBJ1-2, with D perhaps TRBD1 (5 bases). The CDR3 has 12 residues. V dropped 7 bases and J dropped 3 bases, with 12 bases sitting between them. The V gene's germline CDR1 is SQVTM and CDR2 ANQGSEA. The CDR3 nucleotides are TGCAGCGACCGACAGAGCTACTATGGCTACACCTTC. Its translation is CSDRQSYYGYTF. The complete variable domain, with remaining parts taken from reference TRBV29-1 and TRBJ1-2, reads SAVISQKPSRDICQRGTSLTIQCQVDSQVTMMFWYRQQPGQSLTLIATANQGSEATYESGFVIDKFPISRPNLTFSTLTVSNMSPEDSSIYLCSDRQSYYGYTFGSGTRLTVV.

This CDR3 reads CSASLDRPETTSYYGYTF. CDR3 in DNA: TGCAGTGCTAGCTTGGACAGGCCGGAGACAACGTCATACTATGGCTACACCTTC. The V gene is TRBV20-1, the J gene TRBJ1-2, with 7 bases identical to TRBD1. The ends lost 3 bases at V and 3 bases at J; junction bases unmatched: 19. The germline CDR1 and CDR2 sequences are DFQATT and SNEGSKA (reference sequence). The CDR3 loop spans 18 amino acids.

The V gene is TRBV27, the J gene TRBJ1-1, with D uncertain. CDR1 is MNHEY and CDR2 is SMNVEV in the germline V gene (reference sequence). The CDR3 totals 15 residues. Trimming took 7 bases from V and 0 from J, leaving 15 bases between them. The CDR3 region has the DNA TGTGCCAGCACCGAAGGGAGGAAAATGAACACTGAAGCTTTCTTT. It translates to CASTEGRKMNTEAFF.

For the CDR3, the DNA is TGTGCCAGCACCCACGAGACACCCTCCAGAGCCCAGTACTTC. It specifies CASTHETPSRAQYF. The chain links TRBV12-3 or TRBV12-4 to TRBJ2-5; D gene unclear. The CDR3 covers 14 residues. The V end was cut by 7 bases, the J end by 9 bases, with 21 bases between.

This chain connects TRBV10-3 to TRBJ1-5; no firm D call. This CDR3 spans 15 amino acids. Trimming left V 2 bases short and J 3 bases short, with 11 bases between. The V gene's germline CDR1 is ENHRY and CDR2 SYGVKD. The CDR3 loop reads CAISEAWVVNQPQHF. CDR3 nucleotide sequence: TGTGCCATCAGTGAGGCCTGGGTTGTCAATCAGCCCCAGCATTTT.

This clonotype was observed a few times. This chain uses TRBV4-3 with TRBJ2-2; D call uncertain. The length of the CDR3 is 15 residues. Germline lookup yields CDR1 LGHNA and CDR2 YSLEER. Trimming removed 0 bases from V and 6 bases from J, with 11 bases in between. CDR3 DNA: TGCGCCAGCAGCCAAGAATTAATGGCCCCCGGGGAGCTGTTTTTT. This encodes CASSQELMAPGELFF.

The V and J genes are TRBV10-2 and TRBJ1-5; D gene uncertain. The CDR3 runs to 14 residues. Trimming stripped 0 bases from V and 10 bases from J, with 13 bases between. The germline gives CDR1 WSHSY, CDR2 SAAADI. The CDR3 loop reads CASSESPLFGPQHF. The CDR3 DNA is TGCGCCAGCAGTGAGTCTCCTCTCTTTGGACCCCAGCATTTT.

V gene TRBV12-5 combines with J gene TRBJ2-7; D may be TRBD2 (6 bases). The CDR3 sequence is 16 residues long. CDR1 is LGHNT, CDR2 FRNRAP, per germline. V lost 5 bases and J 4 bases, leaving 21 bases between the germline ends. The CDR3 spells CASGPRGRWGVYEQYF. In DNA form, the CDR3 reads TGTGCTAGTGGTCCGCGCGGTCGTTGGGGGGTATACGAGCAGTACTTC.

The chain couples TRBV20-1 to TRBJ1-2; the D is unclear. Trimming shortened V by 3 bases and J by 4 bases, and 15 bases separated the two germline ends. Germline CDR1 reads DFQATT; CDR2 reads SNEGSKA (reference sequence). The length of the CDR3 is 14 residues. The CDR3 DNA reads TGCAGTGCTAGTCCCGGACTGGACCTCTATGGCTACACCTTC. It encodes CSASPGLDLYGYTF.

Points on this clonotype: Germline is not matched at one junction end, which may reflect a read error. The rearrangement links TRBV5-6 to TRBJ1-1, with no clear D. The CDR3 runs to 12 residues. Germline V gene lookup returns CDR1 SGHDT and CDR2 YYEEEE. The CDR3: CASSLGGGVSSF. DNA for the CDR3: TGTGCCAGCAGCTTGGGCGGCGGGGTTAGTTCGTTT.

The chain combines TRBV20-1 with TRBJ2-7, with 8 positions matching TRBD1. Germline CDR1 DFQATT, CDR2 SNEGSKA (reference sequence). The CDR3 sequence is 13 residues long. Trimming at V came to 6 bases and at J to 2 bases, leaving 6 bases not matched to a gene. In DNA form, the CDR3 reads TGCAGTGCGGGGACAGGCGCGACCTACGAGCAGTACTTC. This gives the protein CSAGTGATYEQYF.